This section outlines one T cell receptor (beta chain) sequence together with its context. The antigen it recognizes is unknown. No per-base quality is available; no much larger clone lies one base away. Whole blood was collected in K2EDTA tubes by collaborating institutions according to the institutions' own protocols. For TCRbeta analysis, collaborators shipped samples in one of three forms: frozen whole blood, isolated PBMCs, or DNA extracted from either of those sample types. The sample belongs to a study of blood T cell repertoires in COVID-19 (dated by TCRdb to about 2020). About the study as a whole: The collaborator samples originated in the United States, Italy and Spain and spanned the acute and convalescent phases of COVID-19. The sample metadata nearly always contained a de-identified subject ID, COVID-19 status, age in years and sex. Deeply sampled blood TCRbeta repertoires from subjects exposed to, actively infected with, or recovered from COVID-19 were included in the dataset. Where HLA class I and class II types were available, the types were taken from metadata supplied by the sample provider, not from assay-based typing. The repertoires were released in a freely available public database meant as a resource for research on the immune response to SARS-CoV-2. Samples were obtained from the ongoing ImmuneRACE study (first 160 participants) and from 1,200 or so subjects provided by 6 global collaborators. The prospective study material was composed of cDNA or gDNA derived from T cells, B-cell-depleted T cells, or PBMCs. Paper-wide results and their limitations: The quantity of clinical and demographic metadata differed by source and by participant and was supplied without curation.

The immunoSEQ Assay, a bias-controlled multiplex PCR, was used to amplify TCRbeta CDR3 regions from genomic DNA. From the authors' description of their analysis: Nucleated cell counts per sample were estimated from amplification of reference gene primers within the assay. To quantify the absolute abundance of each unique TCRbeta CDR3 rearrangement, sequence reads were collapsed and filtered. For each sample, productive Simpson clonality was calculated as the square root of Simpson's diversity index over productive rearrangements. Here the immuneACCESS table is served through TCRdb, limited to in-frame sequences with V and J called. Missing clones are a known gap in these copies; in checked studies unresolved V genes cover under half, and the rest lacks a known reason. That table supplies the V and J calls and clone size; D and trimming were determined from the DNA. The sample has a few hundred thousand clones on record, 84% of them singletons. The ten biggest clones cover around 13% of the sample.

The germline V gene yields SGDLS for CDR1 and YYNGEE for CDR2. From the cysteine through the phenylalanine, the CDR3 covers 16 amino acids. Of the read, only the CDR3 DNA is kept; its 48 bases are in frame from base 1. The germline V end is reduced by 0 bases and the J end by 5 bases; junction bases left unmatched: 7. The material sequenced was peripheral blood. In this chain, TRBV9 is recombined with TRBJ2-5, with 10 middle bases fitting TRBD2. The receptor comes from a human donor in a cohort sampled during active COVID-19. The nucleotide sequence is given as TGTGCCAGCAGCGTAGGAGCCCCTAGCGGGAGCGAGACCCAGTACTTC. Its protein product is CASSVGAPSGSETQYF.